Listed below are T cell receptor beta chains from one sample, sequenced in a study of blood T cell repertoires in COVID-19. TCRdb's table, derived via immunoSEQ multiplex PCR, lists solely in-frame clones and lacks some. The data show fewer than 500,000 clones, approximately 88% seen once. The sequencing sample was made of PBMCs or T cells enriched from blood (not recorded which). These receptors came from a woman aged 30 to 39 with acute COVID-19. Each CDR3 is given without its conserved first and last residue. The D gene is left open where the match is weak.

TRBJ2-2 | . | TRBV9 | ASSVGQTTGELF
TRBJ1-5 | TRBD1 | TRBV7-9 | ASSLSGGASQPQH
TRBJ1-2 | . | TRBV5-1 | ASSLVESNYGYT
TRBJ1-5 | . | TRBV4-1 | ASSQRDSNQPQH
TRBJ2-1 | . | TRBV3-1/TRBV3-2 | ASSHPGGTYNEQF
TRBJ2-7 | . | TRBV9 | ASSLGQGQSSYEQY
TRBJ2-2 | . | TRBV7-3 | ASSLRAGGPTNTGELF
TRBJ2-3 | TRBD2 | TRBV4-3 | ASRDYTDTQY
TRBJ2-1 | TRBD2 | TRBV7-9 | ASSPGGHEQF
TRBJ1-3 | TRBD1 | TRBV9 | ASSAGTGGPLSGNTIY
TRBJ1-4 | . | TRBV5-1 | ASSLGQDNEKLF
TRBJ2-3 | TRBD1 | TRBV9 | ASSVGTATDTQY
TRBJ1-6 | TRBD1 | TRBV7-3 | ASSSGTGAYNSPLH
TRBJ2-7 | . | TRBV4-1 | ASSQGLHYEQY
TRBJ1-1 | . | TRBV30 | AWSVGRNTEAF
TRBJ1-5 | . | TRBV27 | ASSIDRNQPQH
TRBJ2-2 | . | TRBV7-9 | ASSLTDPGELF
TRBJ2-1 | . | TRBV27 | ASSPYSLRGEQF
TRBJ2-7 | . | TRBV6-1 | ASSEGSLTYEQY
TRBJ1-6 | TRBD1 | TRBV19 | ASSPGQGSSYNSPLH
TRBJ1-5 | . | TRBV7-8 | ASSLVQSNQPQH
TRBJ2-2 | TRBD2 | TRBV4-1 | ASSQSRAGGLVPGELF
TRBJ2-5 | TRBD1 | TRBV12-3/TRBV12-4 | ASSRTGAETQY
TRBJ2-1 | . | TRBV5-1 | ASSPTPGYNEQF
TRBJ2-2 | . | TRBV19 | ASSIVPYTGELF
TRBJ1-1 | . | TRBV2 | ASSPTGNTEAF
TRBJ1-4 | TRBD1 | TRBV24-1 | ATSDLKAGGDEKLF
TRBJ2-6 | TRBD1 | TRBV24-1 | ATSPGQGASGANVLT
TRBJ1-1 | . | TRBV27 | ASRLQEGAEAF
TRBJ1-5 | . | TRBV7-3 | ASSLTGNQPQH
TRBJ2-4 | . | TRBV18 | ASSAGQQNIQY
TRBJ1-5 | TRBD1 | TRBV6-4 | ASSEDRTLSNQPQH
TRBJ1-5 | . | TRBV19 | ASSLRNQPQH
TRBJ2-1 | TRBD1 | TRBV13 | ASSSDRDPF
TRBJ2-1 | . | TRBV9 | ASSPEGGVPLGNNEQF
TRBJ1-6 | . | TRBV4-1 | ASSQVDSGINSPLH
TRBJ1-4 | TRBD1 | TRBV5-6 | ASSPGTGKQDEKLF
TRBJ1-1 | . | TRBV27 | ASSFSGITNTEAF
TRBJ1-1 | . | TRBV30 | ACLLEGLVRTEAF
TRBJ1-2 | TRBD1 | TRBV5-6 | ASSKDRGYGYT
TRBJ2-7 | TRBD2 | TRBV6-2/TRBV6-3 | ASSYLAGVYEQY
TRBJ2-3 | TRBD1 | TRBV5-1 | ASSLGTGFPDTQY
TRBJ2-7 | . | TRBV6-2/TRBV6-3 | ASSYSNGEPRQY
TRBJ2-7 | . | TRBV30 | AWAETPLYEQY
TRBJ2-1 | TRBD2 | TRBV10-1 | ASSESPGPGGDEQF
TRBJ2-5 | TRBD2 | TRBV24-1 | ATSDIPGLAGGPGETQY
TRBJ1-5 | . | TRBV7-2 | ASSLQGFDQPQH